This T cell receptor (beta chain) is drawn from a study of shared clonotypes between healthy human individuals (dated by TCRdb to the early 2020s). In terms of the full investigation: A few men and a couple of women, aged 18 to 49 years, made up the cohort. For each donor, CD4 naive and CD4 memory were each given three plates, CD8 naive was given two plates, and CD8 memory was given one plate. To estimate repertoire size and how much clonotype sharing occurs between individuals, the study deeply sequenced the blood TCR repertoires of five or six healthy adults. Between about 0.85 and 9.5 billion PBMCs per donor were obtained by leukapheresis. Different laboratories and diverse techniques were used to prepare libraries and sequence TCR repertoires, to increase sequencing depth and limit assay-specific biases.

What the research found in general, with its limitations: When several donors were compared, the shared fraction of clonotypes was about 5.4% for naive CD4, around 3.6% for naive CD8, 2.3% for memory CD4, and 0.4% for memory CD8. Larger estimated clonotype richness was generally found for naive subsets than for memory subsets. Based on pairwise subsampling, the degree of clonotype sharing among donors was expected to be affected by sequencing depth. Rarefaction of sorted-subset datasets indicated incomplete sequencing despite the large sequencing depth. The small number of donors limited the genetic and exposure-history diversity represented. Sampling was limited to blood, and TCR repertoires in tissue likely differ from TCR repertoires in blood. Compared with non-shared clonotypes, the clonotypes found in all four sorted-subset donors had higher generation probabilities.

Donors were healthy HIV-negative adults with no recently reported acute infections or vaccinations. All donors were Caucasian adults living in Nashville, Tennessee, USA. Magnetic negative selection was used to enrich CD4+ T cells, after which naive cells were positively selected on CD45RA and the negative fraction became the memory subset. Blood was obtained by leukapheresis, after which PBMCs were separated by Ficoll-Histopaque density gradient centrifugation and cryopreserved in liquid nitrogen vapor phase. Purity and quantity of every magnetically sorted T cell population were checked by analytical flow cytometry. Genomic DNA was isolated from every sorted fraction and measured by UV absorbance on a Nanodrop 2000c. This clone turned up a few times. Its antigen is not yet known. No base qualities exist here, and no much larger clone lies one base off it. In the same sample, other DNA sequences code for this CDR3.

Using the deep immunoSEQ assay, multiplex PCR amplified TCR CDR3 regions from genomic DNA. Extracted genomic DNA from each cell subset was spread evenly across all wells of several immunoSEQ 96-well plates, with each plate serving as a replicate. For sorted subsets, each replicate PCR was loaded with about 200 ng genomic DNA, equivalent to roughly 30,000 T cell genomes. Purified libraries were quantified with a Qubit 3.0 fluorometer, sized on a Bioanalyzer 2100, and re-quantified with the KAPA Library Quantification kit. A separate single-read 150-cycle Illumina NextSeq 550 flow cell was used to sequence each immunoSEQ 96-well plate. In the paper's pipeline: Because the immunoSEQ output included only junctional sequences and no quality scores, the filtering could not be the same as the filtering used for full-length reads. Sequences were annotated with PyIR, a Python wrapper for IgBLAST v1.9, using IMGT germline references to assign V/J genes and CDR3. Reads were removed for weak V/J assignments (E-value above 1e-6), missing CDR3, stop codons, out-of-frame junctions, or ambiguous translated residues. A V3J clonotype was defined by an identical inferred V gene, J gene, and CDR3 amino acid sequence. Percentage overlap between repertoires was calculated by dividing the number of shared unique clonotypes by the size of the smaller repertoire. Three approaches were used to assess repertoire richness: RTK rarefaction, the Chao1 estimator, and Recon v2.1 estimates of unobserved clonotypes. OLGA was used to compute generation probabilities for all TCRbeta clonotypes that the gDNA method yielded from a few donors. TCRdb holds this immuneACCESS table with in-frame rearrangements only. Some clones are missing; in checked studies, unresolved V genes explain under half, and the rest has no known cause. V, J and clone size are those of that table, while D and trimming were read from the DNA. The sample table lists around 700,000 clones, approximately 74% of them with a count of one. The ten largest clones capture about 1.8% of the sample.

The CDR1 and CDR2 encoded by the germline V gene are SGHTA and FQGNSA. Including cysteine and phenylalanine, the CDR3 has 14 amino acids. Of the read, only the CDR3 DNA is kept; its 42 bases are in frame from base 1. V and J are truncated by 3 bases and 4 bases respectively, leaving an intervening sequence of 10 bases. The source is a woman aged 30 to 39 in good health. Recombination linked TRBV7-2 to TRBJ2-1; the D gene is not confidently resolved. Sequenced: memory CD4+ T cells sorted from blood. This sample's cell subset or site label indicates: CD45RA-negative fraction. The CDR3 reads CASSFSSTYNEQFF. DNA sequence: TGTGCCAGCAGCTTTAGTTCTACATACAATGAGCAGTTCTTC.